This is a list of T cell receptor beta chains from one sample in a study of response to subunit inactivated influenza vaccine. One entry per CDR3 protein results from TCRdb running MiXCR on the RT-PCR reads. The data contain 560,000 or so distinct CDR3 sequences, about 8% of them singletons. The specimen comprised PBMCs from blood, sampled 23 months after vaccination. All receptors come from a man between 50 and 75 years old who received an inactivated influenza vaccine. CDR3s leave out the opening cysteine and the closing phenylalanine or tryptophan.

ASSSRDRGTDTQY	TRBV7-9
ASSLRGNNSPLH	TRBV12-3/TRBV12-4
SVAGRTTDTQY	TRBV29-1
ASSLALSGRDEQY	TRBV5-1
ASSLARTYQY	TRBV12-3/TRBV12-4
AWSAFRGPRSTDTQY	TRBV30
ASSLTSGPRAAGNTIY	TRBV5-1
ASSKGGKNTDTQY	TRBV12-3/TRBV12-4
ASSNSYGGYT	TRBV6-4
AANRAENTEAF	TRBV10-3
ASRSLGTEAF	TRBV6-5